This entry describes one T cell receptor beta chain. Enrolled through a virtual design, the participants were between roughly 18 and 90 years of age and came from approximately 25 US areas. Clinical histories supplied by participants themselves formed the basis of cohort assignment. The data originate from a study of blood T cell repertoires in COVID-19. As for the study in general: Sites across the United States, Italy and Spain contributed samples from acute and convalescent COVID-19.

In the original processing: Using reference gene primer amplification, nucleated cell counts were estimated. The assay was immunoSEQ multiplex PCR, and TCRdb's table has in-frame clones only and misses some. The V and J calls and clone size are taken from that table; D and trimming were inferred from the DNA. The sample contains around 300,000 clones, 88% of which appear only once. CDR3 length: 20 amino acids. Per the germline V gene, CDR1 is MNHEY and CDR2 is SVGEGT. The V segment lost 1 base and the J segment 3 bases; nucleotides outside the gene matches: 12. V is TRBV6-2 or TRBV6-3 and J is TRBJ2-3; TRBD2 matches 14 bases. This receptor was obtained from a woman in her 50s who had recovered from COVID-19. Specimen: PBMCs or T cells enriched from blood (not recorded which). The CDR3 spells CASSYFKQKTSGRGTDTQYF. DNA for the CDR3: TGTGCCAGCAGTTACTTTAAACAAAAGACTAGCGGGAGGGGAACAGATACGCAGTATTTT.